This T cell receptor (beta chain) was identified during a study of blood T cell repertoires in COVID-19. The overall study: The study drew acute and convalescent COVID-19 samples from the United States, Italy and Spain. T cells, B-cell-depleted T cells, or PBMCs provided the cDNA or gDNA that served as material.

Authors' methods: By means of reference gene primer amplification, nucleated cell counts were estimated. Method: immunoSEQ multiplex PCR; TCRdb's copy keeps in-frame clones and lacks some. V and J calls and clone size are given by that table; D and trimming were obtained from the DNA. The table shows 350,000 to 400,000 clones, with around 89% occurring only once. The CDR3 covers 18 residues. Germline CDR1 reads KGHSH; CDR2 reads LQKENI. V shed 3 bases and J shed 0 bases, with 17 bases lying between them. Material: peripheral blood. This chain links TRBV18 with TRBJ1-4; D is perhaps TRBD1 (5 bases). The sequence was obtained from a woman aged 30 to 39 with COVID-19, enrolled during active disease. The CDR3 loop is CASSPRGSTGPTNEKLFF. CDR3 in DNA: TGTGCCAGCTCACCCCGGGGGTCAACGGGGCCAACTAATGAAAAACTGTTTTTT.